Given below is one T cell receptor beta chain in context. This clonotype has only a few counts. Its binding antigen is unknown. No quality values exist for individual bases; no much larger clone is one base distant. Taken from cysteine to phenylalanine, the CDR3 has 15 residues. Of the read, only the CDR3 DNA is kept; its 45 bases are in frame from base 1. The V and J ends are trimmed by 2 bases and 2 bases, leaving 12 bases between them. The germline V gene provides CDR1 SGHTA and CDR2 FQGNSA. The data originate from a study of patients and donors after allogeneic stem cell transplantation (dated by TCRdb to the early 2020s). Library method: RT-PCR. The sequencer was a NextSeq 550. TCRdb itself trimmed the public reads at Q25 with fastp, ran MiXCR and retained productive beta chains. Here each entry gathers all rows of one CDR3 protein and keeps the most common genes and DNA. The sample data list about 960,000 distinct CDR3 sequences, and around 17% of these were observed just once. The ten largest make up around 6% of the sample.

Sequencing used blood, either unsorted or a sorted T cell fraction (not recorded which). The chain is encoded by TRBV7-2 joined to TRBJ2-5; the D gene is perhaps TRBD2, from 7 matching bases. The sequence came from a human donor who was either an allogeneic HSCT recipient or a stem cell or donor lymphocyte infusion donor (not recorded which). It is not recorded whose cells these are; they may come from a transplant donor. The sequence in DNA is TGTGCCAGCAGCTTAAGGCGGGGGCAGCAAGAGACCCAGTACTTC. This sequence encodes CASSLRRGQQETQYF.